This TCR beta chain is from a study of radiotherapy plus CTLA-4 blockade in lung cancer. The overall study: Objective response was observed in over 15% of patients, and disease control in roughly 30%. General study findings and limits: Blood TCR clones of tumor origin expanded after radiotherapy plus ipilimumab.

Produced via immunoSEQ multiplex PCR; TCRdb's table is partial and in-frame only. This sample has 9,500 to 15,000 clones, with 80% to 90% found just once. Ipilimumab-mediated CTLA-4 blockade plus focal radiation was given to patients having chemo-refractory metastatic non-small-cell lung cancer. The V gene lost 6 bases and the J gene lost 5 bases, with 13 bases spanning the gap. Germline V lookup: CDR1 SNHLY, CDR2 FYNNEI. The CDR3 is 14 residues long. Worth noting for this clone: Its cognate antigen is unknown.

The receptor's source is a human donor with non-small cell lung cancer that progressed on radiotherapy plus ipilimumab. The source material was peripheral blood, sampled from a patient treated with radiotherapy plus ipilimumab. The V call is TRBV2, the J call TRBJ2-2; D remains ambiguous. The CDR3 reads CASSSSGFTGELFF. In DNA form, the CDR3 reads TGTGCCAGCAGCTCGTCAGGTTTTACCGGGGAGCTGTTTTTT.